The rows below give T cell receptor beta chains drawn from one sample of a study of cytomegalovirus exposure and HLA in healthy donors. Profiled with immunoSEQ multiplex PCR; TCRdb holds only in-frame clones, not every one. The table records 100,000 to 120,000 clones, around 86% of them present only once. Sequencing used PBMCs. The receptor set was obtained from a woman between 18 and 30 years old in good health and CMV-seropositive. The conserved cysteine and the conserved F or W are not part of the CDR3 here. The D gene is left open where the match is weak.

CDR3 protein | V gene | CDR3 length | D gene | J gene
ASRRRGPSNEKLF | TRBV27 | 13 | . | TRBJ1-4
ASSSTSGTGELF | TRBV7-3 | 12 | TRBD2 | TRBJ2-2
ASSAPGGRAGGYT | TRBV6-1 | 13 | . | TRBJ1-2
ATKGGTEAF | TRBV6-5 | 9 | . | TRBJ1-1
ASRKDTGIDEQY | TRBV5-1 | 12 | . | TRBJ2-7
AISSSYGYT | TRBV10-3 | 9 | . | TRBJ1-2
ASTESGGELF | TRBV2 | 10 | . | TRBJ2-2
ASSSIDLTSGSTDTQY | TRBV28 | 16 | TRBD2 | TRBJ2-3
ASSRDRGRNYGYT | TRBV18 | 13 | TRBD1 | TRBJ1-2
AITSGGLNEQF | TRBV10-3 | 11 | TRBD2 | TRBJ2-1
ASSEPGGETQY | TRBV2 | 11 | TRBD2 | TRBJ2-5
ASSNLEVSNSPLH | TRBV13 | 13 | . | TRBJ1-6
ASSIGGGRSSGYT | TRBV19 | 13 | . | TRBJ1-2
ASSLSSGSGELF | TRBV5-1 | 12 | . | TRBJ2-2
ASSERDRGYSGNTIY | TRBV6-1 | 15 | TRBD1 | TRBJ1-3
ASSAEGGGRTDTQY | TRBV9 | 14 | TRBD1 | TRBJ2-3
AIRQQLNYGYT | TRBV10-3 | 11 | . | TRBJ1-2
ASSYSWADTGELF | TRBV6-6 | 13 | . | TRBJ2-2
ASSPRDRTPYNEQF | TRBV9 | 14 | . | TRBJ2-1
SVVAQGNQPQH | TRBV29-1 | 11 | TRBD1 | TRBJ1-5
ASSYGTGTGEKLF | TRBV6-5 | 13 | TRBD1 | TRBJ1-4
ANDRGGLAGVYNEQF | TRBV7-9 | 15 | TRBD2 | TRBJ2-1
ASSQETVGTGFQETQY | TRBV4-1 | 16 | TRBD1 | TRBJ2-5
ASSRGNSPGEKLF | TRBV5-1 | 13 | . | TRBJ1-4
ASSYSDTEETQY | TRBV6-5 | 12 | . | TRBJ2-5
ASSQDLGGGRGNTIY | TRBV4-1 | 15 | . | TRBJ1-3
ASSWTGGGEKLF | TRBV5-4 | 12 | TRBD1 | TRBJ1-4
ASSRFGTSGGDEQY | TRBV5-5 | 14 | TRBD2 | TRBJ2-7
ASSYSGQGYYGYT | TRBV6-5 | 13 | TRBD1 | TRBJ1-2
ASSFLLAGVYNEQF | TRBV28 | 14 | TRBD2 | TRBJ2-1
ASSWRRGTGGAFNSPLH | TRBV5-4 | 17 | TRBD1 | TRBJ1-6
ASSLAGPLEGQY | TRBV11-2 | 12 | . | TRBJ2-7
ASSLRRGLQETQY | TRBV18 | 13 | . | TRBJ2-5
ASSQDGEERMNTEAF | TRBV2 | 15 | . | TRBJ1-1
ASRRQGNTEAF | TRBV6-1 | 11 | . | TRBJ1-1
ASSVARETQY | TRBV25-1 | 10 | . | TRBJ2-5
ASRPKTGASSGNTIY | TRBV7-9 | 15 | TRBD1 | TRBJ1-3
ASRLGTGGNTEAF | TRBV27 | 13 | TRBD1 | TRBJ1-1
ASSLAQGGGYT | TRBV27 | 11 | TRBD1 | TRBJ1-2